This T cell receptor beta chain was documented in a study of cytomegalovirus exposure and HLA in healthy donors (dated by TCRdb to the late 2010s). At the level of the whole study: According to a later analysis, one platform produced both the roughly 110 validation repertoires and the roughly 650 repertoires of the first cohort. The aim of the study was to test whether cataloging public T cell receptors could identify signatures of past pathogen exposure. Besides the first cohort of roughly 660 subjects, a separate validation cohort made up of roughly 130 different subjects was used. High-throughput TCR immunosequencing, statistical association of individual TCRs with disease status, and machine learning were combined to predict cytomegalovirus infection status. The research as a whole found: The classifier was reported to diagnose cytomegalovirus status with high specificity and sensitivity in both the original cohort and the validation cohort. Most TCR sequences were observed very rarely across donors, whereas some public TCRs were present in many individuals. The validation cohort had no HLA typing available for a later analysis, so co-occurrence within that cohort was assessed over all 110 or so repertoires. The study listed 150 to 200 TCR beta chains as associated with cytomegalovirus. In vitro tests confirmed that a few of the cytomegalovirus-associated TCR beta chains recognize cytomegalovirus antigens. In a later analysis, TCRs clustered in the first cohort were found to also tend to co-occur in the roughly 120 validation repertoires, with 85% to 95% of cluster scores above 0. According to the authors, the approach could potentially be generalized to other disease states and immunological phenotypes.

The cysteine opens and the phenylalanine closes a CDR3 of 15 amino acids. The entry retains the CDR3 DNA only, 45 bases that are in frame from base 1. CDR1 and CDR2 are read off the germline V gene as SGHVS and FQNEAQ. At the junction V is shortened by 7 bases and J by 6 bases, with 16 bases in between. Libraries were prepared through the immunoSEQ multiplex PCR assay. In the source study's methods: A statistical classification framework was developed to diagnose cytomegalovirus status using the catalog of TCR beta chain sequences. Sourced from immuneACCESS, this table was stored by TCRdb with only in-frame sequences that have V and J called. A share of the clones is absent; for the studies checked, an unresolved V gene accounts for under half, and the remainder has no known explanation. V and J calls and clone size follow that table, whereas D and trimming were derived from the DNA. The sample table contains around 150,000 clones; only one count was recorded for about 90% of them. Roughly 7.7% of the sample is taken by the ten largest.

Note on this clone: The antigen it binds to is not known. Qualities for individual bases were not recorded, and no much larger clone is one base off.

Donors formed part of the validation cohort, which comprised 120 or so subjects and was distinct from the first cohort of over 500 subjects. The TCR sequence derives from a woman aged 18-29 years in good health and CMV-seropositive. Recombination connected TRBV7-8 to TRBJ1-6, and perhaps TRBD1 as D gene, on 6 matching bases. Sequenced input: PBMCs. The CDR3 protein is CASTPQGGVNSPLHF. The DNA sequence is as follows: TGTGCCAGCACCCCACAGGGAGGGGTTAATTCACCCCTCCACTTT.